The clone carrying this T cell receptor beta chain has more than one count but fewer than ten. The J segment lost 6 bases and the V segment lost 1 base, leaving 7 bases of the junction unmatched. Germline loops: CDR1 SGHTA, CDR2 FQGNSA. The CDR3 extends over 17 amino acids. The data stem from a study of T cell changes during pregnancy in multiple sclerosis. Produced via immunoSEQ multiplex PCR; TCRdb's table is partial and in-frame only. The table has some 67,000 clones, about 91% seen once; the top ten hold about 2.3%. The material sequenced was peripheral blood, taken in the first trimester of pregnancy. V gene TRBV7-2 combines with J gene TRBJ1-6; 9 nucleotides line up with TRBD1. This receptor was identified in a female donor with multiple sclerosis, enrolled in a pregnancy study. The CDR3 spells CASSLVAPGQGNSPLHF. DNA for the CDR3: TGTGCCAGCAGCTTAGTGGCCCCGGGACAGGGTAATTCACCCCTCCACTTT.